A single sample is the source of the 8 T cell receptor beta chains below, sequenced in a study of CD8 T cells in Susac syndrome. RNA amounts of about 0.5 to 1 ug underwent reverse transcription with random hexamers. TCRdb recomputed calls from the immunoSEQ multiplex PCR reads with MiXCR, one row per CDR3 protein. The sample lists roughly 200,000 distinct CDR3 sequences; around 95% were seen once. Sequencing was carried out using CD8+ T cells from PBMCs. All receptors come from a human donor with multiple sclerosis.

The CDR3 reads CSARWFGLAGPQETQYF. As DNA, the CDR3 is TGCAGTGCTAGATGGTTTGGGCTAGCGGGGCCCCAAGAGACCCAGTACTTC. V usage is TRBV20-1 and J usage is TRBJ2-5; TRBD2 agrees at 9 bases. This CDR3 region has 17 residues. Germline values: CDR1 DFQATT, CDR2 SNEGSKA (reference sequence). V shed 2 bases and J 1 base; nucleotides not matched to a gene: 11.

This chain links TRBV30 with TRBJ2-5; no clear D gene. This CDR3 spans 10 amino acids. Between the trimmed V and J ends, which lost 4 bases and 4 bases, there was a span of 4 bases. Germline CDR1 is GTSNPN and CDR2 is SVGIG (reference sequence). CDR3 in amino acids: CAWMGETQYF. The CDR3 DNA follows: TGTGCCTGGATGGGAGAGACCCAGTACTTC.

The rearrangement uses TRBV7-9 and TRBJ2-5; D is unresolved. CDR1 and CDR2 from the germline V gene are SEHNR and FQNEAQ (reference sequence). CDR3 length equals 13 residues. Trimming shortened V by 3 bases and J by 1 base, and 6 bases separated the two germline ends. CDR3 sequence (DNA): TGTGCCAGCAGCTTTTCAGGCCAAGAGACCCAGTACTTC. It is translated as CASSFSGQETQYF.

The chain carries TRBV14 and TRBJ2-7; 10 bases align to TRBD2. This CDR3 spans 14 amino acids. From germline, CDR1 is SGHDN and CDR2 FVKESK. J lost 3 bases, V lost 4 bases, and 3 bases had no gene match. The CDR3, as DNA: TGTGCCAGCAGCCTTTGGACTAGCGGCTACGAGCAGTACTTC. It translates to CASSLWTSGYEQYF.

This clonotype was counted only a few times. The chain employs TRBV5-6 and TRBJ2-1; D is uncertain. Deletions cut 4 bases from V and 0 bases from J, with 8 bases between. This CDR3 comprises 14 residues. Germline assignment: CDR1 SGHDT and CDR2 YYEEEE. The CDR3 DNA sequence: TGTGCCAGCAGCCCCGTGGGCTCCTACAATGAGCAGTTCTTC. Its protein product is CASSPVGSYNEQFF.

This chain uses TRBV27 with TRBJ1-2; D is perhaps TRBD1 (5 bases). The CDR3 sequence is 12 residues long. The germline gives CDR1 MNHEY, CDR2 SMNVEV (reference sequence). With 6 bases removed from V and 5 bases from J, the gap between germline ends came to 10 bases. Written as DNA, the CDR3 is TGTGCCAGCAGGGATCCAGGGTATGGCTACACCTTC. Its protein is CASRDPGYGYTF.

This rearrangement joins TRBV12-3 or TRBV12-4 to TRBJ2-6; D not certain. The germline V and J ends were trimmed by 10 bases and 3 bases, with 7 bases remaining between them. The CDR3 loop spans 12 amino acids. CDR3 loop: CATQGGANVLTF. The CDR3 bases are TGTGCCACCCAAGGTGGGGCCAACGTCCTGACTTTC.

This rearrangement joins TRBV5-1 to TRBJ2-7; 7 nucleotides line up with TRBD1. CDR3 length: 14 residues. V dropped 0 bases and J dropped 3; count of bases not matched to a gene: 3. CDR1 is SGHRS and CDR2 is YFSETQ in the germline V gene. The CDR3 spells CASSLGDSFYEQYF. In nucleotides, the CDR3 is TGCGCCAGCAGCTTGGGGGACAGCTTCTACGAGCAGTACTTC. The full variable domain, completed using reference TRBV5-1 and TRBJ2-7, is KAGVTQTPRYLIKTRGQQVTLSCSPISGHRSVSWYQQTPGQGLQFLFEYFSETQRNKGNFPGRFSGRQFSNSRSEMNVSTLELGDSALYLCASSLGDSFYEQYFGPGTRLTVT.